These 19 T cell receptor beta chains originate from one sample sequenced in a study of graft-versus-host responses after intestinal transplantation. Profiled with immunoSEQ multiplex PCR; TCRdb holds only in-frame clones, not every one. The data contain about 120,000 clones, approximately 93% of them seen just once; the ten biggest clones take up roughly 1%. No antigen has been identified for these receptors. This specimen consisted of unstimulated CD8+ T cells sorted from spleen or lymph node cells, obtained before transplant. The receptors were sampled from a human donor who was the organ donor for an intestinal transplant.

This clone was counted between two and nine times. The CDR3 loop reads CASSLGGSNTDTQYF. The CDR3 nucleotides read TGCGCCAGCAGCTTGGGAGGGAGTAACACAGATACGCAGTATTTT. This chain links TRBV5-1 with TRBJ2-3, with D tentatively TRBD2 (5 bases). This CDR3 contains 15 residues. V was cut by 0 bases and J by 2 bases, with 10 bases left in between. The germline gives CDR1 SGHRS, CDR2 YFSETQ.

The CDR3 region has the DNA TGTGCCTGGAGTCTCCGGAGGTACTACGAGCAGTACTTC. Protein sequence: CAWSLRRYYEQYF. V gene TRBV30 combines with J gene TRBJ2-7; tentative D call: TRBD2 (5 bases). Between the trimmed V and J ends, which lost 2 bases and 3 bases, there was a span of 11 bases. Germline V gene lookup returns CDR1 GTSNPN and CDR2 SVGIG (reference sequence). The CDR3 consists of 13 residues.

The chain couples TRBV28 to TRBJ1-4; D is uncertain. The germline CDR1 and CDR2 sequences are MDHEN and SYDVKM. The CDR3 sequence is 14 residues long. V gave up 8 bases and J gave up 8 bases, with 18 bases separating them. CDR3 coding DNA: TGTGCCAGCCTCACGAAGTGGGAGGAGGAAAAACTGTTTTTT. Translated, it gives CASLTKWEEEKLFF. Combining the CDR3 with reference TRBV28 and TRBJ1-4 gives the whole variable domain DVKVTQSSRYLVKRTGEKVFLECVQDMDHENMFWYRQDPGLGLRLIYFSYDVKMKEKGDIPEGYSVSREKKERFSLILESASTNQTSMYLCASLTKWEEEKLFFGSGTQLSVL.

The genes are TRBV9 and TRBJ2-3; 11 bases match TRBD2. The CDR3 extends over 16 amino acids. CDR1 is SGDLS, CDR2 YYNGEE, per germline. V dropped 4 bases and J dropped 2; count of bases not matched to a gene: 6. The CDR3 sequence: CASSPIAGGPTDTQYF. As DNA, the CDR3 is TGTGCCAGCAGCCCGATAGCGGGAGGGCCCACAGATACGCAGTATTTT.

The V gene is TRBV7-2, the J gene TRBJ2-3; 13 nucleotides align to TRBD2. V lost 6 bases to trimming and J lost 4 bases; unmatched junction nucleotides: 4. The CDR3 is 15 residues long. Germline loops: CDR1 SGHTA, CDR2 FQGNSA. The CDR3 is CASRPLAGGSDTQYF. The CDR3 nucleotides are TGTGCCAGCAGGCCACTAGCGGGAGGGTCAGATACGCAGTATTTT.

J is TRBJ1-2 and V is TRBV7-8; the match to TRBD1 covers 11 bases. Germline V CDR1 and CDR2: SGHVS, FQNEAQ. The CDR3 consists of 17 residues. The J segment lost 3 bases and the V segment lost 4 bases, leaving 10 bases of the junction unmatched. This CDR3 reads CASSSEPGTGGDYGYTF. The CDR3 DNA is TGTGCCAGCAGCTCTGAACCCGGGACAGGGGGAGACTATGGCTACACCTTC. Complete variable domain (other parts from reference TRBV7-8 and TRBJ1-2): GAGVSQSPRYKVAKRGQDVALRCDPISGHVSLFWYQQALGQGPEFLTYFQNEAQLDKSGLPSDRFFAERPEGSVSTLKIQRTQQEDSAVYLCASSSEPGTGGDYGYTFGSGTRLTVV.

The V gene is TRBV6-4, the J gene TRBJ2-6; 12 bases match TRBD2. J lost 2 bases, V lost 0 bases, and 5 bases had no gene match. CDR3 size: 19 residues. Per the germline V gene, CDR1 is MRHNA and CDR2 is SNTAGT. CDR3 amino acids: CASSDSIRTSGAGANVLTF. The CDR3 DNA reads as TGTGCCAGCAGTGACTCGATTAGGACTAGCGGGGCTGGGGCCAACGTCCTGACTTTC.

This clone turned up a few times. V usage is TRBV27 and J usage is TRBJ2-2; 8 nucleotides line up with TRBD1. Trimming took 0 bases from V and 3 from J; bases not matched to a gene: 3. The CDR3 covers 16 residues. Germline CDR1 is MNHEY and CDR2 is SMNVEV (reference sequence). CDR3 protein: CASSLSPGGDTGELFF. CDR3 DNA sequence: TGTGCCAGCAGTTTATCTCCAGGGGGCGACACCGGGGAGCTGTTTTTT.

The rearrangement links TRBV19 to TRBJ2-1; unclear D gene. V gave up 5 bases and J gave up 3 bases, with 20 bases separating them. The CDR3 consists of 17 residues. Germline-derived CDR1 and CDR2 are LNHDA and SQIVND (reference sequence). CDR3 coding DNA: TGTGCCAGTAGTCCCCACCTTTTGGGCAGCAACTACAATGAGCAGTTCTTC. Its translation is CASSPHLLGSNYNEQFF.

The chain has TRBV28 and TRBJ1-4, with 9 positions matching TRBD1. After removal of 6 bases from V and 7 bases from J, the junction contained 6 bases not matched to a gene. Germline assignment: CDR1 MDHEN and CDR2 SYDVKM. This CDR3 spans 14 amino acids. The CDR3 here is CASSRDRAPEKLFF. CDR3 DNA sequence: TGTGCCAGCAGCCGGGACAGGGCGCCTGAAAAACTGTTTTTT. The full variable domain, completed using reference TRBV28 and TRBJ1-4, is DVKVTQSSRYLVKRTGEKVFLECVQDMDHENMFWYRQDPGLGLRLIYFSYDVKMKEKGDIPEGYSVSREKKERFSLILESASTNQTSMYLCASSRDRAPEKLFFGSGTQLSVL.

The CDR3 DNA reads as TGTGCCAGCAGCTTAGGGGACAGGGGCGACTTCTATTATGGCTACACCTTC. This translates into CASSLGDRGDFYYGYTF. The chain joins TRBV5-8 to TRBJ1-2; 10 positions agree with TRBD1. The germline V gene has CDR1 SGHTS and CDR2 YDEGEE. CDR3 size: 17 residues. Trimming removed 2 bases from V and 5 bases from J; junction bases left unmatched: 12.

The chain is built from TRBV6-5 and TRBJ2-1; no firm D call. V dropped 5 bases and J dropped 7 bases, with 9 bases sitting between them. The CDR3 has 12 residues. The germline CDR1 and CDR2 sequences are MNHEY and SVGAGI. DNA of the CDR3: TGTGCCAGCAGTCCCTCTAGAAATGAGCAGTTCTTC. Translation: CASSPSRNEQFF.

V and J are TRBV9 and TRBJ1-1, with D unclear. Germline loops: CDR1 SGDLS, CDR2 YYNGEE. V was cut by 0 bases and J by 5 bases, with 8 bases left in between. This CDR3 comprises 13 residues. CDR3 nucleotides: TGTGCCAGCAGCGTAGGAGCGGGAACTGAAGCTTTCTTT. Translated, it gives CASSVGAGTEAFF.

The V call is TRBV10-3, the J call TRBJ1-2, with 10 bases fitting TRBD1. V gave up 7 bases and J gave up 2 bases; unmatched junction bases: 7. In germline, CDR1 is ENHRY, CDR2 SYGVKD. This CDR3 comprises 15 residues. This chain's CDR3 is CAINRVDRGNYGYTF. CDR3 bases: TGTGCCATCAACAGGGTGGACAGGGGGAACTATGGCTACACCTTC.

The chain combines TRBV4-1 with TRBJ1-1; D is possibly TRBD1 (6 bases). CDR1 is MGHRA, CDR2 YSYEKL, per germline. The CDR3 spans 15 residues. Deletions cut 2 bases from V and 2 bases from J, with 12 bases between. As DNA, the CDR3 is TGCGCCAGCAGCCAAATAGGGGGGAGAAACACTGAAGCTTTCTTT. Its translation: CASSQIGGRNTEAFF.

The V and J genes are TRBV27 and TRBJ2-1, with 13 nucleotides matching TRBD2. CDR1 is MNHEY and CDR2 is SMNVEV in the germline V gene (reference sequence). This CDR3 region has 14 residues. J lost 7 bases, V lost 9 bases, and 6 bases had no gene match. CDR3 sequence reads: CASHGLAGDNEQFF. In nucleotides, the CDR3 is TGTGCCAGTCATGGACTAGCGGGAGATAATGAGCAGTTCTTC.

CDR3 DNA: TGTGCCAGCAGTTTATTAGGGGTGAACACCGGGGAGCTGTTTTTT. This sequence encodes CASSLLGVNTGELFF. The V gene is TRBV27, the J gene TRBJ2-2; D is perhaps TRBD1 (5 bases). V lost 1 base and J 1 base, leaving 7 bases between the germline ends. The CDR3 runs to 15 residues. The germline CDR1 and CDR2 sequences are MNHEY and SMNVEV (reference sequence).

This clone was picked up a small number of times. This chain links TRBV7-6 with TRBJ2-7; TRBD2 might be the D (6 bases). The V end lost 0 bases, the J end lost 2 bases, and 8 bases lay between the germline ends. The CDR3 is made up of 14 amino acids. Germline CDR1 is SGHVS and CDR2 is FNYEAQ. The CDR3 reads CASSLAGGTYEQYF. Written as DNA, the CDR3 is TGTGCCAGCAGCTTAGCTGGGGGGACCTACGAGCAGTACTTC.

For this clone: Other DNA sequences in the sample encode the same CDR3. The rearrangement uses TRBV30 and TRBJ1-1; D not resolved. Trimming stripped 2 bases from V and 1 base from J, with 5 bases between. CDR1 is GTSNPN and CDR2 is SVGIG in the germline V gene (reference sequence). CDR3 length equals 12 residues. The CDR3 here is CAWSPGNTEAFF. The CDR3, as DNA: TGTGCCTGGAGTCCGGGGAACACTGAAGCTTTCTTT.